Presented here are 18 T cell receptor beta chains from one specimen sequenced in a study of T-cell memory formation after mild COVID-19. TCRdb ran MiXCR on the 5' RACE reads and lists one entry per CDR3 protein. The sample lists about 430,000 distinct CDR3 sequences; more than 15% were seen once. What was sequenced was PBMCs or a T cell subset sorted from them (not recorded which). These receptors came from a young man who had mild COVID-19 (a few samples of this study predate the infection). Cell type and time point are not known.

This clonotype appeared a few times. V and J are TRBV5-1 and TRBJ2-7, with D possibly matching TRBD1 (5 bases). V was trimmed by 0 bases and J by 2 bases, leaving 12 bases between them. Germline assignment: CDR1 SGHRS and CDR2 YFSETQ. CDR3 length equals 15 residues. The CDR3 DNA sequence: TGCGCCAGCAGCTTGGCGGGCAGGGTCACCTACGAGCAGTACTTC. Amino acids: CASSLAGRVTYEQYF.

The rearrangement joins TRBV29-1 to TRBJ1-1; D uncertain. Trimming removed 4 bases from V and 0 bases from J, with 12 bases in between. The CDR3 runs to 14 residues. Germline V gene sequence: CDR1 SQVTM, CDR2 ANQGSEA. The CDR3 sequence: CSVVYPGMNTEAFF. CDR3 nucleotides: TGCAGCGTTGTGTATCCGGGGATGAACACTGAAGCTTTCTTT.

The rearrangement links TRBV7-2 to TRBJ2-7, with D possibly being TRBD2 (7 bases). Germline assignment: CDR1 SGHTA and CDR2 FQGNSA. V was pared by 8 bases and J by 1 base, with 18 bases between. CDR3 length: 15 residues. In DNA, the CDR3 is TGTGCCAGCTCCTCCGGGGGGCTTGGGTCCTACGAGCAGTACTTC. This sequence encodes CASSSGGLGSYEQYF. The full variable domain, in which reference TRBV7-2 and TRBJ2-7 provide the parts outside the CDR3, is GAGVSQSPSNKVTEKGKDVELRCDPISGHTALYWYRQSLGQGLEFLIYFQGNSAPDKSGLPSDRFSAERTGGSVSTLTIQRTQQEDSAVYLCASSSGGLGSYEQYFGPGTRLTVT.

This clonotype has only a few counts. Written as DNA, the CDR3 is TGCGCCAGCAGCCAAGGGCCGACACTGAACACTGAAGCTTTCTTT. Protein sequence: CASSQGPTLNTEAFF. V usage is TRBV4-3 and J usage is TRBJ1-1; D is unresolved. Germline V gene sequence: CDR1 LGHNA, CDR2 YSLEER. Trimming pared 1 base from V and 0 bases from J, leaving 9 bases between. This CDR3 is 15 amino acids long.

The J gene is TRBJ2-4, the V gene TRBV6-5; the D gene is possibly TRBD1 (6 bases). Germline V lookup: CDR1 MNHEY, CDR2 SVGAGI. The CDR3 loop spans 14 amino acids. Trimming pared 5 bases from V and 4 bases from J, leaving 12 bases between. CDR3 in amino acids: CASSPGQLKNIQYF. CDR3 nucleotide sequence: TGTGCCAGCAGTCCCGGACAGCTAAAAAACATTCAGTACTTC.

V and J are TRBV13 and TRBJ1-2; 7 bases are a match to TRBD1. V gave up 5 bases and J gave up 3 bases; unmatched junction bases: 6. This CDR3 is 14 amino acids long. Germline V gene sequence: CDR1 PRHDT, CDR2 FYEKMQ (reference sequence). The DNA of the CDR3 is TGTGCCAGCAGCCCAGGGACAGATTACTATGGCTACACCTTC. Its translation: CASSPGTDYYGYTF. Full variable domain (outside the CDR3, taken from reference TRBV13 and TRBJ1-2): AAGVIQSPRHLIKEKRETATLKCYPIPRHDTVYWYQQGPGQDPQFLISFYEKMQSDKGSIPDRFSAQQFSDYHSELNMSSLELGDSALYFCASSPGTDYYGYTFGSGTRLTVV.

This clonotype appeared many times. The chain joins TRBV5-1 to TRBJ1-6, with D possibly being TRBD1 (5 bases). Trimming cost V 2 bases and J 8 bases, with 17 bases left between them. The germline gives CDR1 SGHRS, CDR2 YFSETQ. The CDR3 has 16 residues. The CDR3 DNA reads TGCGCCAGCAGCTTTACGGGGGTTTCGTCCGATTCACCCCTCCACTTT. This codes for CASSFTGVSSDSPLHF.

The chain joins TRBV27 to TRBJ2-3; D is uncertain. V lost 6 bases and J 0 bases, leaving 7 bases between the germline ends. Germline CDR1 reads MNHEY; CDR2 reads SMNVEV (reference sequence). The CDR3 consists of 13 residues. The CDR3 sequence is CASRVFSTDTQYF. As DNA, the CDR3 is TGTGCCAGCAGAGTATTTAGCACAGATACGCAGTATTTT.

V gene TRBV20-1 combines with J gene TRBJ2-1, with 9 bases lining up with TRBD2. CDR1 and CDR2 from the germline V gene are DFQATT and SNEGSKA (reference sequence). Unmatched junction bases numbered 15, after V lost 3 bases and J lost 9 bases. The CDR3 totals 16 residues. The CDR3 is CSARVGGLALYGEQFF. The CDR3 DNA follows: TGCAGTGCTAGGGTCGGGGGACTAGCCCTGTATGGTGAGCAGTTCTTC.

In its sample, this clonotype was seen a few times. This sequence joins TRBV7-9 and TRBJ1-1; D ambiguous. The ends were cut back, 1 base at V and 3 bases at J, with 6 bases in the middle. Germline V gene sequence: CDR1 SEHNR, CDR2 FQNEAQ (reference sequence). The CDR3 is 13 amino acids. The CDR3 here is CASSLVQYTEAFF. CDR3 sequence (DNA): TGTGCCAGCAGCTTAGTTCAGTACACTGAAGCTTTCTTT.

This clonotype was seen a few times. The chain joins TRBV4-3 to TRBJ2-1; 7 positions agree with TRBD1. The CDR3 consists of 16 residues. Per the germline V gene, CDR1 is LGHNA and CDR2 is YSLEER. J gave up 8 bases and V 1 base, and 11 bases lay outside the gene matches. CDR3 bases: TGCGCCAGCAGCCAAGTGGGCCAGGGGGTTTTCTATGAGCAGTTCTTC. Translating gives CASSQVGQGVFYEQFF.

V usage is TRBV6-2 or TRBV6-3 and J usage is TRBJ1-4, with TRBD1 matching over 9 bases. Germline V CDR1 and CDR2: MNHEY, SVGEGT. J gave up 8 bases and V 7 bases, and 8 bases lay outside the gene matches. The CDR3 sequence is 14 residues long. Written as DNA, the CDR3 is TGTGCCAGCACCTCGGGACAGGGAAGCGAAAAACTGTTTTTT. The encoded protein is CASTSGQGSEKLFF.

The chain joins TRBV28 to TRBJ2-7; 8 bases agree with TRBD1. The CDR3 covers 15 residues. Germline assignment: CDR1 MDHEN and CDR2 SYDVKM. J was trimmed by 5 bases and V by 1 base; bases with no gene match: 7. CDR3 in DNA: TGTGCCAGCAGTTTATCGGGACCGACAGGGGACGAGCAGTACGTC. As protein: CASSLSGPTGDEQYV.

This clonotype came up a few times. The chain employs TRBV20-1 and TRBJ2-7; 7 bases are shared with TRBD1. The germline CDR1 and CDR2 sequences are DFQATT and SNEGSKA (reference sequence). This CDR3 comprises 14 residues. The V and J ends lost 0 bases and 3 bases, in that order; junction bases with no gene match: 5. The CDR3 reads CSARDASGGYEQYV. The CDR3 bases are TGCAGTGCTAGAGACGCCTCAGGGGGCTACGAGCAGTACGTC.

Ten or more counts support this clonotype. The rearrangement links TRBV12-3 or TRBV12-4 to TRBJ2-2; D unclear. The germline V and J ends were trimmed by 3 bases and 5 bases, with 10 bases remaining between them. The CDR3 loop spans 14 amino acids. CDR3 sequence reads: CASSFTRTTGELFF. Here the CDR3 DNA reads TGTGCCAGCAGTTTTACCCGGACGACCGGGGAGCTGTTTTTT.

This clonotype is medium-sized (0.01 to 0.1%) in the sample. The chain joins TRBV5-1 to TRBJ2-3, with D hard to call. V dropped 2 bases and J dropped 1 base, with 8 bases sitting between them. CDR1 SGHRS and CDR2 YFSETQ come from the germline V gene. The CDR3 has 14 amino acids. The DNA for the CDR3 is TGCGCCAGCAGCTTCGAACGAGGCACAGATACGCAGTATTTT. Translating it yields CASSFERGTDTQYF.

The genes are TRBV5-6 and TRBJ2-3, with 11 bases aligning to TRBD2. Trimming took 1 base from V and 4 from J; bases not matched to a gene: 8. There are 17 residues in the CDR3. The germline gives CDR1 SGHDT, CDR2 YYEEEE. The CDR3, as DNA: TGTGCCAGCAGCTTGCGGGCTAGCGGGGGGTTCTCAGATACGCAGTATTTT. As protein: CASSLRASGGFSDTQYF.

The chain combines TRBV27 with TRBJ2-3; 8 nucleotides agree with TRBD1. This CDR3 region has 15 residues. V lost 0 bases, J lost 2 bases, and 1 base stayed unmatched. CDR1 and CDR2 (germline): MNHEY, SMNVEV (reference sequence). CDR3 nucleotides: TGTGCCAGCAGTTTATCGACAGGGGCCACAGATACGCAGTATTTT. This gives the protein CASSLSTGATDTQYF.